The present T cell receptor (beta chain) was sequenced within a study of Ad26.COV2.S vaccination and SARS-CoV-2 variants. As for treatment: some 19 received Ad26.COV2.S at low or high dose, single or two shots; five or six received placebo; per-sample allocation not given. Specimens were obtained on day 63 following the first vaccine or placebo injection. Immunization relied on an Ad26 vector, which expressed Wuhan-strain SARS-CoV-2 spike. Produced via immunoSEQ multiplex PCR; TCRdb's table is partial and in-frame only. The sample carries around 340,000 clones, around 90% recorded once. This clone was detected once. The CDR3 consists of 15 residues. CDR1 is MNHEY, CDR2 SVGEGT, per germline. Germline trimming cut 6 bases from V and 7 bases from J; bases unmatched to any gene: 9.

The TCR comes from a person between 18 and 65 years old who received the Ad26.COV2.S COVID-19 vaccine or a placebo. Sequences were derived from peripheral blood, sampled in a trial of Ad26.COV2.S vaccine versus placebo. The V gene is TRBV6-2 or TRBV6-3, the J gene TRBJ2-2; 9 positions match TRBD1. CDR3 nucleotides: TGTGCCAGCAGCACCGGACAGGGGAGTGGCGGGGAGCTGTTTTTT. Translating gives CASSTGQGSGGELFF.